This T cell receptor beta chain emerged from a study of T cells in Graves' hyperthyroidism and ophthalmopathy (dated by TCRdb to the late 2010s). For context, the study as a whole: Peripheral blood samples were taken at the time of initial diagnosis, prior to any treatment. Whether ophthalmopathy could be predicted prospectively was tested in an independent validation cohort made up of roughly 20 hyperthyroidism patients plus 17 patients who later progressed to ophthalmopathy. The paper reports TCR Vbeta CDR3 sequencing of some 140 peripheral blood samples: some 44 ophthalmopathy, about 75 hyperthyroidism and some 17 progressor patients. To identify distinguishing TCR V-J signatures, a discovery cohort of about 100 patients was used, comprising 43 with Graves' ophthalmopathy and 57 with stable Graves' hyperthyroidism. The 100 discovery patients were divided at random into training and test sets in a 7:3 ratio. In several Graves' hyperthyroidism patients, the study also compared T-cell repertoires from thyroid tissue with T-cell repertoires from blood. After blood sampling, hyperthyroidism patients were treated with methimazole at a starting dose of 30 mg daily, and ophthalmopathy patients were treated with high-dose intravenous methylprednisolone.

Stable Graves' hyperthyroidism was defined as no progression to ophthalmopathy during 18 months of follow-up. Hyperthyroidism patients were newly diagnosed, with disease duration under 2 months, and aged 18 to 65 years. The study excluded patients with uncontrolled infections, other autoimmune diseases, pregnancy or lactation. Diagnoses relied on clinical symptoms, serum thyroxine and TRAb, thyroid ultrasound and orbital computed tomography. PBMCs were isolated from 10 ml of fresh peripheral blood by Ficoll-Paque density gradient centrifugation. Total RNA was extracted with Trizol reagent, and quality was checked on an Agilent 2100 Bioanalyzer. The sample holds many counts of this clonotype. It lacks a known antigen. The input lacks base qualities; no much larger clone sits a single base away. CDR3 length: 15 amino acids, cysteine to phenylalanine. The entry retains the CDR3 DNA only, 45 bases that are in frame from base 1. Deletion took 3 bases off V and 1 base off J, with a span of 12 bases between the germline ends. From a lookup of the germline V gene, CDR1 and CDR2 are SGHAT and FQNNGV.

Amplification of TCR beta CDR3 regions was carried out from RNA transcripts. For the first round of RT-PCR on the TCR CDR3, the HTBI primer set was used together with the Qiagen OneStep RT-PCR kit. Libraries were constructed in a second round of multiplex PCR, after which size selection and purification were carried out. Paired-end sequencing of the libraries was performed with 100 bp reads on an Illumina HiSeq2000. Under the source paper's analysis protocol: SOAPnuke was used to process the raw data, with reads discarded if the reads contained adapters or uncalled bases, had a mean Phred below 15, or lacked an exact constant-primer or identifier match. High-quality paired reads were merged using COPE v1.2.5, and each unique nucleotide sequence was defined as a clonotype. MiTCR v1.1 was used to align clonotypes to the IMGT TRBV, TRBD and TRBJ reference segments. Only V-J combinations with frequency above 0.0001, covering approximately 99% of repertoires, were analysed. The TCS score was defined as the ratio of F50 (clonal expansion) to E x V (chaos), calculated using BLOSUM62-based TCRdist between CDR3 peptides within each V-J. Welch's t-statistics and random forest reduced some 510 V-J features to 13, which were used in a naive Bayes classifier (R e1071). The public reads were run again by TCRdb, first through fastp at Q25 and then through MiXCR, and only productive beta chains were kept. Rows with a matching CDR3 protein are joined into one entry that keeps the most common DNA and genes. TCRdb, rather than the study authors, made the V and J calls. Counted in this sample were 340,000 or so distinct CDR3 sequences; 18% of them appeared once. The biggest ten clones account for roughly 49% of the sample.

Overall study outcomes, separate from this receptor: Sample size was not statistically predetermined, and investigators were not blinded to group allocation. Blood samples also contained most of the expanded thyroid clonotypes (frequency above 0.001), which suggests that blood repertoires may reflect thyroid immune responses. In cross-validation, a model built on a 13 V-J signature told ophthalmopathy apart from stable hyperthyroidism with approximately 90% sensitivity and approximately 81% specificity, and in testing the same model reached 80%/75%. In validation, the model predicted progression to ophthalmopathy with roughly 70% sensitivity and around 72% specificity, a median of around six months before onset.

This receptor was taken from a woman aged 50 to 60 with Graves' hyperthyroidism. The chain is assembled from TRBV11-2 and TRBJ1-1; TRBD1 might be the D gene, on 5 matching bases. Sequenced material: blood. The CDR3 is CASSLGPTPNTEAFF. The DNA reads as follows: TGTGCCAGCAGCTTGGGGCCTACACCGAACACTGAAGCTTTCTTT. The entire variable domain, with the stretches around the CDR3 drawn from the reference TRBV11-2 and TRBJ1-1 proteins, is EAGVAQSPRYKIIEKRQSVAFWCNPISGHATLYWYQQILGQGPKLLIQFQNNGVVDDSQLPKDRFSAERLKGVDSTLKIQPAKLEDSAVYLCASSLGPTPNTEAFFGQGTRLTVV.